A selection of T cell receptor beta chains follows, all from one sample in a study of T cell responses to AZD1222 COVID-19 vaccine. Only in-frame clones appear in the TCRdb table, and some are missing; sequencing was by immunoSEQ multiplex PCR. The sample shows around 150,000 clones, around 90% of them seen only once. The sequences come from peripheral blood, collected on day 0 of AZD1222 vaccination. These receptors were collected from an adult in good health. The conserved cysteine and the conserved F or W are not part of the CDR3 here.

j_call v_call cdr3_aa
TRBJ1-1 TRBV10-2 ASRAGADTEAF
TRBJ2-7 TRBV28 ASQSNGLPYEQY
TRBJ2-3 TRBV5-1 ASSLGGPTDTQY
TRBJ1-5 TRBV19 ASSGQGLSNQPQH
TRBJ1-3 TRBV3-1/TRBV3-2 ASSQPLESSGNTIY
TRBJ2-1 TRBV24-1 ATSDPSGSLENEQF
TRBJ1-3 TRBV6-2/TRBV6-3 ASSFLPTSSGNTIY
TRBJ2-2 TRBV5-1 ASNGWGQLNTGELF
TRBJ1-4 TRBV27 ASSMDGILKKLF
TRBJ2-6 TRBV5-1 ASSSTWTGGVGANVLT
TRBJ1-1 TRBV27 ASSKSRGGETEAF
TRBJ2-2 TRBV13 ASSLNGRGYTGELF
TRBJ2-5 TRBV6-6 ASAGGIETQY
TRBJ1-5 TRBV19 ASSMTGKNQPQH
TRBJ2-7 TRBV27 ASSFSSYEQY
TRBJ1-5 TRBV19 ASSFYLSPETFGNQPQH
TRBJ1-3 TRBV19 ASFDFSGNTIY
TRBJ2-7 TRBV5-1 ASSFGLAGGRYEQY
TRBJ1-4 TRBV7-2 ASSLDSLRREKLF
TRBJ2-2 TRBV6-5 AGRQGANTGELF
TRBJ2-7 TRBV5-1 ASSLPGGSYEQY
TRBJ1-1 TRBV3-1/TRBV3-2 ASSRGGLTEAF
TRBJ2-7 TRBV2 ASSEAQVFDRGPTDNIYYEQY
TRBJ2-7 TRBV4-1 ASSHGTGAAYEQY
TRBJ1-5 TRBV5-8 ASSPATRNQPQH
TRBJ1-2 TRBV5-1 ASSSPTGADGYT
TRBJ1-4 TRBV6-5 ASSYQGATNEKLF
TRBJ1-1 TRBV6-6 ASSQDYGAERGTEAF
TRBJ2-1 TRBV5-5 ASSPTGTNNEQF
TRBJ2-1 TRBV21-1 ASTTIPGRISGSPGNEQF
TRBJ1-3 TRBV28 ASSFPTVSSGNTIY
TRBJ1-2 TRBV18 ASSPGGGGSNYGYT
TRBJ2-5 TRBV7-6 ASTPVPQETQY
TRBJ1-2 TRBV7-3 ASSFPDREHGYGYT
TRBJ2-1 TRBV5-1 ASSSYSIHEQF
TRBJ2-7 TRBV4-3 ASSQEHSTYEQY
TRBJ1-5 TRBV5-8 ASTPAGARGNQPQH
TRBJ2-7 TRBV5-3 ARRTYYSYEQY
TRBJ1-6 TRBV6-5 ASSYLTGGNSPLH
TRBJ1-6 TRBV19 ASDERGFNSPLH
TRBJ2-2 TRBV19 ASSRRSRDTPLGELF
TRBJ2-1 TRBV25-1 ASRQRMNEQF
TRBJ2-3 TRBV18 ASSPTSGSEDTQY
TRBJ1-1 TRBV27 ASSLQMNTEAF
TRBJ1-4 TRBV6-5 ASSRGQTEKLF
TRBJ1-6 TRBV19 ASGSGINSPLH